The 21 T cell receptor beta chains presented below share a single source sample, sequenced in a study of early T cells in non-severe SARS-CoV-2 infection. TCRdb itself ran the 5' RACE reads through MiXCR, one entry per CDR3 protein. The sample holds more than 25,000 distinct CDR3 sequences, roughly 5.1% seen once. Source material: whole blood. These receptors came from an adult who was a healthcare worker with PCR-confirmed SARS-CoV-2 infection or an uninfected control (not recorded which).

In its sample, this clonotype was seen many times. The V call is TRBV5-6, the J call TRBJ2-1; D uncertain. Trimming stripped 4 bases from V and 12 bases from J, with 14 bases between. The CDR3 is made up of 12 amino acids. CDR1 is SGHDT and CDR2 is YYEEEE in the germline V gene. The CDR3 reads CASSLFGSGQFF. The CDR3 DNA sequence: TGTGCCAGCAGCCTCTTTGGGTCCGGGCAGTTCTTC.

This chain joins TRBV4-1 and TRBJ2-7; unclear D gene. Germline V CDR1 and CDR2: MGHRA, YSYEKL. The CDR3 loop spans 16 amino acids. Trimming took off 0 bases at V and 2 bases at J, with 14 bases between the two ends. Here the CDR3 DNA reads TGCGCCAGCAGCCAAGATCTTAAGGGCAGTACCTACGAGCAGTACTTC. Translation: CASSQDLKGSTYEQYF.

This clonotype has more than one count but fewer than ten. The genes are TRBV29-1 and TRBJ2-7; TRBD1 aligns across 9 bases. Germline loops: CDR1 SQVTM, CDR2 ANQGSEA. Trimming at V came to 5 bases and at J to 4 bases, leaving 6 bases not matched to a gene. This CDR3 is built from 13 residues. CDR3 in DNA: TGCAGCGTTTTAGGACAGGGGATATACGAGCAGTACTTC. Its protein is CSVLGQGIYEQYF.

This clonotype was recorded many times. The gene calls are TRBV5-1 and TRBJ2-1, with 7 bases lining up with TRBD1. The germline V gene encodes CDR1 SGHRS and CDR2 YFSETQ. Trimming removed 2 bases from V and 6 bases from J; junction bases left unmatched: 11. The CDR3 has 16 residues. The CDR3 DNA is TGCGCCAGCAGCTTAGGGCGATCAGGGGGTGGCAATGAGCAGTTCTTC. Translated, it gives CASSLGRSGGGNEQFF.

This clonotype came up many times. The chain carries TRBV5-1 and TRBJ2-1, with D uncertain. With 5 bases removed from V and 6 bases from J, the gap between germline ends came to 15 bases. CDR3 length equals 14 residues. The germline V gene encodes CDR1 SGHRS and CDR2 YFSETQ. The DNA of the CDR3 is TGCGCCAGCAGTGGGGTTTCGGTCGCCAATGAGCAGTTCTTC. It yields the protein CASSGVSVANEQFF.

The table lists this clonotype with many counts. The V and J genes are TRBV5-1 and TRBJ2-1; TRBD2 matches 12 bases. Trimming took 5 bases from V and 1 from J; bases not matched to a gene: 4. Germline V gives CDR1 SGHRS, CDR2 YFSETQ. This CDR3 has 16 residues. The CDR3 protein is CASSPTSGRSYNEQFF. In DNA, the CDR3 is TGCGCCAGCAGTCCTACTAGCGGGAGGTCCTACAATGAGCAGTTCTTC.

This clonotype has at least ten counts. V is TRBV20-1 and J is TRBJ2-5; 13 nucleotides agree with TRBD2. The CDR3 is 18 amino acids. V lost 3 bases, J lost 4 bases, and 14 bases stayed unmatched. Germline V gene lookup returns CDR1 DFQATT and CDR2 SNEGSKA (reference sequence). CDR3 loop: CSASSIDRTSGSVETQYF. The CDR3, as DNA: TGCAGTGCTAGTTCAATTGATCGGACTAGCGGGAGCGTAGAGACCCAGTACTTC.

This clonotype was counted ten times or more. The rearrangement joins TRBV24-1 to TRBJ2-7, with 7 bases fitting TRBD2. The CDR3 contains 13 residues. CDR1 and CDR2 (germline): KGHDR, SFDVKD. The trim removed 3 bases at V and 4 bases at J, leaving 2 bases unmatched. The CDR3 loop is CATSDGGGYEQYF. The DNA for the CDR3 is TGTGCCACCAGTGATGGGGGGGGTTACGAGCAGTACTTC.

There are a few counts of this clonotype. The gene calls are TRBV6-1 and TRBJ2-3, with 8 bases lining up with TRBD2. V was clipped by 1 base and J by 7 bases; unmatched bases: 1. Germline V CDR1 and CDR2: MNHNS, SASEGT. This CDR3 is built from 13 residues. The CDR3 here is CASSEGLANTQYF. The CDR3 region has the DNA TGTGCCAGCAGTGAAGGACTAGCGAATACGCAGTATTTT.

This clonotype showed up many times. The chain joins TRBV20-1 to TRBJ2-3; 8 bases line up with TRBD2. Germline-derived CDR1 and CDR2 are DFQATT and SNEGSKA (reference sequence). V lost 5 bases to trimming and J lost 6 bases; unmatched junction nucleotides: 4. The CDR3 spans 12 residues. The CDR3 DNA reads TGCAGTGCTCGCCGGACTAGCGATACGCAGTATTTT. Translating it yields CSARRTSDTQYF.

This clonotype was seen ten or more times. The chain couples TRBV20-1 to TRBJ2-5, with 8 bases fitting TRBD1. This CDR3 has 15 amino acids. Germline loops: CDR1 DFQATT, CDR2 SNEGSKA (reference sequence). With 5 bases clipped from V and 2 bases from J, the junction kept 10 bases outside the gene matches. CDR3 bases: TGCAGTGCTCCGCCTACAGGGGGTTGGCAAGAGACCCAGTACTTC. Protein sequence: CSAPPTGGWQETQYF.

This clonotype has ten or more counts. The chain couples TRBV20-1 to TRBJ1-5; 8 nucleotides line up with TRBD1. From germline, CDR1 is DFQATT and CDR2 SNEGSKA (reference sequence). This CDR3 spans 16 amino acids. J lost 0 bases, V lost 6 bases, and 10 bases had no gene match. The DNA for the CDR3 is TGCAGTGCAGACGGGACAGGATCCTATAGCAATCAGCCCCAGCATTTT. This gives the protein CSADGTGSYSNQPQHF.

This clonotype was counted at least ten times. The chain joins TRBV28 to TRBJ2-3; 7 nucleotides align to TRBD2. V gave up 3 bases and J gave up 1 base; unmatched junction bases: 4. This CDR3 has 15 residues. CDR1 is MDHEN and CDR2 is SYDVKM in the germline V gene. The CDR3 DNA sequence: TGTGCCAGCAGTTTCTCACTAGCGCGCACAGATACGCAGTATTTT. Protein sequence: CASSFSLARTDTQYF. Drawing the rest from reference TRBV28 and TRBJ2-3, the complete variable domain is DVKVTQSSRYLVKRTGEKVFLECVQDMDHENMFWYRQDPGLGLRLIYFSYDVKMKEKGDIPEGYSVSREKKERFSLILESASTNQTSMYLCASSFSLARTDTQYFGPGTRLTVL.

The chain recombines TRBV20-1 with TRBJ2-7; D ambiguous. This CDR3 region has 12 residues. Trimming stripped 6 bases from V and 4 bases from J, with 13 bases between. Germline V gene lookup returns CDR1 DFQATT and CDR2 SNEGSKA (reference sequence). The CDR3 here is CSAAETLYEQYF. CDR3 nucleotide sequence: TGCAGTGCGGCGGAGACACTTTACGAGCAGTACTTC.

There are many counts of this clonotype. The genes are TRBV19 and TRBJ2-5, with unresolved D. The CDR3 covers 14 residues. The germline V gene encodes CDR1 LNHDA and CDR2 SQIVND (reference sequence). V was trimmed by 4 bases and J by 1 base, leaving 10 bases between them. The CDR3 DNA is TGTGCCAGTAGTAGGATGGACGGCCAAGAGACCCAGTACTTC. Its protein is CASSRMDGQETQYF.

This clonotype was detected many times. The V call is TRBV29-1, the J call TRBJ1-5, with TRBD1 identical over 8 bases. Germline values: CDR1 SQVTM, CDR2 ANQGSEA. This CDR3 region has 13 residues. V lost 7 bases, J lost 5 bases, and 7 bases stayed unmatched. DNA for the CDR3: TGCAGCGCTAAACAGGGGGTAGATCAGCCCCAGCATTTT. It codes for CSAKQGVDQPQHF.

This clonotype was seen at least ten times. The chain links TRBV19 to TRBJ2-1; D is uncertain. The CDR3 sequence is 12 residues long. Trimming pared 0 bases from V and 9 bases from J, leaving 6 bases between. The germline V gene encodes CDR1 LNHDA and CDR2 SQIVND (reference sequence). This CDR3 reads CASSIDGFEQFF. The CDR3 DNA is TGTGCCAGTAGTATAGATGGGTTTGAGCAGTTCTTC.

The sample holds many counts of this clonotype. The CDR3 coding sequence is TGCGCCAGCAGCTTGTCGAATCTGAACACCGGGGAGCTGTTTTTT. Amino acids: CASSLSNLNTGELFF. This chain joins TRBV5-1 and TRBJ2-2; no clear D gene. CDR1 is SGHRS and CDR2 is YFSETQ in the germline V gene. This CDR3 spans 15 amino acids. The germline V and J ends were trimmed by 1 base and 1 base, with 8 bases remaining between them.

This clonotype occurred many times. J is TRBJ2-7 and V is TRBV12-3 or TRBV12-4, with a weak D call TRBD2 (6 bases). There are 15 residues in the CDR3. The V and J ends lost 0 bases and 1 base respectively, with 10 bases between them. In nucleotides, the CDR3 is TGTGCCAGCAGTTTAGCGGGAGGAAGATCCTACGAGCAGTACTTC. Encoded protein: CASSLAGGRSYEQYF.

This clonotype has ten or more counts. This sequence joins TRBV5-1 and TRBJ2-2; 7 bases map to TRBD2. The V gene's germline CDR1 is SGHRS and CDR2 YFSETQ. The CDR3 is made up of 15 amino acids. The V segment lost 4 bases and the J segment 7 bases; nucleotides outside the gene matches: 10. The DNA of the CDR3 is TGCGCCAGCAGCCTTCGTAGTGCGGGAGACGGGGAGCTGTTTTTT. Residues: CASSLRSAGDGELFF.

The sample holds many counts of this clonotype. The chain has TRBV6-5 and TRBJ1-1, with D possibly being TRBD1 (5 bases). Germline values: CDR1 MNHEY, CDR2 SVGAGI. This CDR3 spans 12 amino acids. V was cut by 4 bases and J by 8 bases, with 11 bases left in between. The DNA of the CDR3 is TGTGCCAGCAGTTCTGGGGGGAGGGAAGCTTTCTTT. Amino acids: CASSSGGREAFF.